These 3 T cell receptor beta chains share one sample of origin, sequenced in a study of PD-1 blockade in classical Hodgkin lymphoma. The sample's time point: cycle 4 day 1 (C4D1), after five to seven weeks of nivolumab. Each patient's relapse followed autologous stem cell transplantation, and brentuximab vedotin exposure varied. Sequencing used immunoSEQ multiplex PCR; TCRdb keeps in-frame clones, though not all of them. Of some 16,000 clones in the sample, 83% are singletons; the top ten hold roughly 14%. The sample in question was peripheral blood mononuclear cells (PBMCs), obtained before the fourth cycle of nivolumab. The receptors come from a human donor with classical Hodgkin lymphoma.

Comment on this clone: Additional DNA sequences in this sample encode the identical CDR3. The V and J genes are TRBV7-9 and TRBJ1-5, with D tentatively TRBD1 (6 bases). Germline lookup yields CDR1 SEHNR and CDR2 FQNEAQ (reference sequence). V was shortened by 3 bases and J by 5 bases, with 8 bases between the two germline ends. This CDR3 has 13 residues. CDR3 region: CASSLSGDQPQHF. The CDR3, as DNA: TGTGCCAGCAGCTTGTCAGGGGATCAGCCCCAGCATTTT.

J is TRBJ2-5 and V is TRBV5-1; 7 bases match TRBD2. This CDR3 contains 14 residues. The germline V gene encodes CDR1 SGHRS and CDR2 YFSETQ. V trimming: 0 bases; J trimming: 4 bases; junction bases outside the gene matches: 3. The CDR3 spells CASSLGTGGETQYF. The CDR3 bases are TGCGCCAGCAGCTTGGGCACGGGGGGAGAGACCCAGTACTTC.

V gene TRBV6-6 combines with J gene TRBJ1-1; D not certain. The germline V and J ends were trimmed by 6 bases and 0 bases, with 11 bases remaining between them. The CDR3 runs 14 residues. Germline V lookup: CDR1 MNHNY, CDR2 SVGAGI (reference sequence). The CDR3 sequence: CASRWTEMNTEAFF. CDR3 sequence (DNA): TGTGCCAGCAGATGGACGGAAATGAACACTGAAGCTTTCTTT.